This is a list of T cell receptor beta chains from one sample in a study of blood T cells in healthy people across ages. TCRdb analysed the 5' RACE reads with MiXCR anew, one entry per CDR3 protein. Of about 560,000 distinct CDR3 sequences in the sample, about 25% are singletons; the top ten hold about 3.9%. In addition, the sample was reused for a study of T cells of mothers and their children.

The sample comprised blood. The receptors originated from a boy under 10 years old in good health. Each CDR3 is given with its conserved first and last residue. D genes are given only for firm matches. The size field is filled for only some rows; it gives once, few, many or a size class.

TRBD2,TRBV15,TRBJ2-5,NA,CATSRVGTSSQETQYF,TGTGCCACCAGCAGAGTTGGGACTAGCTCCCAAGAGACCCAGTACTTC
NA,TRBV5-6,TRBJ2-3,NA,CASSSTGSHFTDTQYF,TGTGCCAGCAGCTCGACCGGCAGCCACTTCACAGATACGCAGTATTTT
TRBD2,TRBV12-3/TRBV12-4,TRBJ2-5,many,CASSSPLAGQETQYF,TGTGCCAGCAGTTCCCCTCTAGCGGGGCAAGAGACCCAGTACTTC
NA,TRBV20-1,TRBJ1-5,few,CSARVGGENQPQHF,TGCAGTGCCCGCGTCGGGGGGGAAAATCAGCCCCAGCATTTT
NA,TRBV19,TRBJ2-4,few,CASSTGLLAKNIQYF,TGTGCCAGTAGTACGGGACTCCTAGCCAAAAACATTCAGTACTTC
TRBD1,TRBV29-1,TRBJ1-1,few,CSVRRKVDRDTEAFF,TGCAGCGTCCGACGGAAAGTTGACAGGGACACTGAAGCTTTCTTT
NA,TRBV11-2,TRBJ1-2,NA,CASSLDFHDYGYTF,TGTGCCAGCAGCTTAGATTTTCACGACTATGGCTACACCTTC
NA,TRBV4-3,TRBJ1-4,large,CASSQEKNPQGNEKLFF,TGCGCCAGCAGCCAAGAGAAAAACCCGCAGGGAAATGAAAAACTGTTTTTT
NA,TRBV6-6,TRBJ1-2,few,CASSLDGQSWYGYTF,TGTGCCAGCAGCCTTGACGGACAGTCGTGGTATGGCTACACCTTC
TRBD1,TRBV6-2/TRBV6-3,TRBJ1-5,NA,CASSLAGGSQPQHF,TGTGCCAGCAGCTTGGCAGGGGGCAGTCAGCCCCAGCATTTT
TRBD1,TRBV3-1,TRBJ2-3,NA,CASSVGQASTDTQYF,TGTGCCAGCAGCGTCGGACAGGCTAGCACAGATACGCAGTATTTT
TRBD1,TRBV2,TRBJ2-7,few,CASSDWDRPYEQYF,TGTGCCAGCAGTGATTGGGACAGGCCATACGAGCAGTACTTC
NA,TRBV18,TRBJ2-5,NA,CASSPPTGSAETQYF,TGTGCCAGCTCACCACCGACGGGATCTGCCGAGACCCAGTACTTC
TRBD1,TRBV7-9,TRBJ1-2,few,CASSPGDSIYGYTF,TGTGCCAGCAGCCCGGGGGACAGCATCTATGGCTACACCTTC
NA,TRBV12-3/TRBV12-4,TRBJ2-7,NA,CASTIYEQYF,TGTGCCAGCACTATCTACGAGCAGTACTTC
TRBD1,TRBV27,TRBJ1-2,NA,CASSLTGGHYGYTF,TGTGCCAGCAGTTTGACAGGGGGCCACTATGGCTACACCTTC
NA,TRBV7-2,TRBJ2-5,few,CASSLDLLPSDVGQETQYF,TGTGCCAGCAGCTTGGACTTACTGCCCTCAGACGTGGGCCAAGAGACCCAGTACTTC